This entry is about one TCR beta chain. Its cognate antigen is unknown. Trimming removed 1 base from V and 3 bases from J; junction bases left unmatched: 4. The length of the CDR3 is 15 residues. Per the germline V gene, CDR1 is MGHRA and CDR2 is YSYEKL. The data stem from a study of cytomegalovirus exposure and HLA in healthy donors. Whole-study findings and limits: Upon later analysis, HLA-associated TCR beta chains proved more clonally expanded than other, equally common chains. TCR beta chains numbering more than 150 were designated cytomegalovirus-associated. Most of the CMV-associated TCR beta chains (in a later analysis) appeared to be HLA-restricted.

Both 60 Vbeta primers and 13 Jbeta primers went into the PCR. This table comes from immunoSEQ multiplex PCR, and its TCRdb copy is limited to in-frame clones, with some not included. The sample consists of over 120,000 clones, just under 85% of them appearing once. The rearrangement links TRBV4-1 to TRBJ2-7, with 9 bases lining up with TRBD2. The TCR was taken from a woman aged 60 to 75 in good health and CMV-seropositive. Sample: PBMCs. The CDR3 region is CASSQGLAVNYEQYF. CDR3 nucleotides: TGCGCCAGCAGCCAAGGACTAGCGGTGAACTACGAGCAGTACTTC.